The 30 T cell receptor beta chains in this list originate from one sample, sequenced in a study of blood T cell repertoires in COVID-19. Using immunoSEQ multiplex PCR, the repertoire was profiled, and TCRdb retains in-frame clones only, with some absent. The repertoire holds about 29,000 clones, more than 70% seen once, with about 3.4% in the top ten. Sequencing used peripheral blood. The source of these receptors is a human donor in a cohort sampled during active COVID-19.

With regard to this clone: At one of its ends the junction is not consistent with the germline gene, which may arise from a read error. CDR3 nucleotides: TGTGCCAGCAGTGAAGAGAGGACAGCCTTC. Translating gives CASSEERTAF. The chain links TRBV6-1 to TRBJ1-2; TRBD1 is a possible D gene (6 bases). The germline gives CDR1 MNHNS, CDR2 SASEGT. The CDR3 totals 10 residues.

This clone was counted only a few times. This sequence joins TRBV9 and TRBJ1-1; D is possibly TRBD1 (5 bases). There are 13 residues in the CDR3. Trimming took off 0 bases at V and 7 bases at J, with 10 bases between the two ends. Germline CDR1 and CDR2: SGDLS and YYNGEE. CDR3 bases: TGTGCCAGCAGCGTAGATGGGGGAGGTGAAGCTTTCTTT. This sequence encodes CASSVDGGGEAFF.

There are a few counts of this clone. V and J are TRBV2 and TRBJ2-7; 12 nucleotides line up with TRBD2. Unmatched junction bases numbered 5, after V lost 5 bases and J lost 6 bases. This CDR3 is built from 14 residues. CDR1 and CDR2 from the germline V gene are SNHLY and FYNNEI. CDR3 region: CASSPGLAGIEQYF. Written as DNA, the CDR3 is TGTGCCAGCAGTCCGGGACTAGCGGGCATCGAGCAGTACTTC.

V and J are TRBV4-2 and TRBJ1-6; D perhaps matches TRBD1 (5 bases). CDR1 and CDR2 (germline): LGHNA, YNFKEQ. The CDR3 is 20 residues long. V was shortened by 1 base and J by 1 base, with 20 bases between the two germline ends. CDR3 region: CASSQAAGVVIGSYNSPLHF. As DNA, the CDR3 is TGTGCCAGCAGCCAAGCGGCGGGGGTCGTCATAGGGTCCTATAATTCACCCCTCCACTTT.

CDR3 loop: CASSWTGGGGANVLTF. The CDR3, as DNA: TGTGCCAGCAGCTGGACAGGGGGCGGTGGGGCCAACGTCCTGACTTTC. V usage is TRBV5-4 and J usage is TRBJ2-6, with 11 bases matching TRBD1. CDR3 length equals 16 residues. Germline V gene sequence: CDR1 SGHNT, CDR2 YYREEE (reference sequence). Unmatched junction bases numbered 2, after V lost 3 bases and J lost 3 bases.

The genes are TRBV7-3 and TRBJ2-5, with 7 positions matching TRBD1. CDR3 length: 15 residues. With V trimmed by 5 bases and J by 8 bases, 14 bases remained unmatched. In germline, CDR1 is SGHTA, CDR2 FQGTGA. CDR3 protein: CASSPGGDRSSTQYF. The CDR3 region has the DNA TGTGCCAGCAGCCCAGGTGGGGACAGATCCTCAACCCAGTACTTC.

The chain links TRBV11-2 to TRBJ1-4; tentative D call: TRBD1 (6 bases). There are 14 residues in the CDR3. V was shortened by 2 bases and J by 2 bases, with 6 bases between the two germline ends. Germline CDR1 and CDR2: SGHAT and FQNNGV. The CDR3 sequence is CASSLQGTNEKLFF. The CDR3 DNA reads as TGTGCCAGCAGCTTACAGGGGACTAATGAAAAACTGTTTTTT.

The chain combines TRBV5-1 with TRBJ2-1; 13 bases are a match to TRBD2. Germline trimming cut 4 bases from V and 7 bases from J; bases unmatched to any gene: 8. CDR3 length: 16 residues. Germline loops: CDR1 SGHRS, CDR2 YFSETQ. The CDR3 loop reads CASSPGTSGAFNEQFF. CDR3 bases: TGCGCCAGCAGCCCGGGGACTAGCGGGGCCTTTAATGAGCAGTTCTTC. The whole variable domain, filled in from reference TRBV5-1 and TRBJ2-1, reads KAGVTQTPRYLIKTRGQQVTLSCSPISGHRSVSWYQQTPGQGLQFLFEYFSETQRNKGNFPGRFSGRQFSNSRSEMNVSTLELGDSALYLCASSPGTSGAFNEQFFGPGTRLTVL.

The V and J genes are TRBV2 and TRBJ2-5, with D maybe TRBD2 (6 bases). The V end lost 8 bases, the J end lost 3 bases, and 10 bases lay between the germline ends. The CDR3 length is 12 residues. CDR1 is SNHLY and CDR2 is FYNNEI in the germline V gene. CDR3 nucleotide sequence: TGTGCCAGCGGAGGGGCGGAAGAGACCCAGTACTTC. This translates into CASGGAEETQYF.

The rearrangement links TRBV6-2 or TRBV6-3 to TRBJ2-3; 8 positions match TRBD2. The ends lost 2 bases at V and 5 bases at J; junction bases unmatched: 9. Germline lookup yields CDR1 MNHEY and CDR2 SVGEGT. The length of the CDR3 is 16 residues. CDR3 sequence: CASSYHPAAGGDTQYF. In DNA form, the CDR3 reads TGTGCCAGCAGTTACCACCCCGCGGCGGGGGGAGATACGCAGTATTTT.

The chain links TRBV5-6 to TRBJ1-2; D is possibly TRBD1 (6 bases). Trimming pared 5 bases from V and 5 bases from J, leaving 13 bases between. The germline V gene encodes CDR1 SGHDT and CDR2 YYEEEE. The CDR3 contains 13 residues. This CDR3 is CASRPDRLYGYTF. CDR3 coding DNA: TGTGCCAGCAGACCCGACAGGTTGTATGGCTACACCTTC.

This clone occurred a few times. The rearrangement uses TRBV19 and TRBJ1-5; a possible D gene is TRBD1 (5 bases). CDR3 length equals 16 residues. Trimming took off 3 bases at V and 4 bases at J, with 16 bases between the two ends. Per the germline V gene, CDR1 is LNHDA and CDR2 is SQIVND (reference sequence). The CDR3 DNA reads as TGTGCCAGTAGTATGCCAGGCAGGGCCTTAAATCAGCCCCAGCATTTT. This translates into CASSMPGRALNQPQHF.

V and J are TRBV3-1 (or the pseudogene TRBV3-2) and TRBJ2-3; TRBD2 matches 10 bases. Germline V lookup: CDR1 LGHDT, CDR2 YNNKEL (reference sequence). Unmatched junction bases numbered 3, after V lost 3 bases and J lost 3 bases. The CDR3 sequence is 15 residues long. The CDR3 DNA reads TGTGCCAGCAGCCACCTAGCGGGGGTTACAGATACGCAGTATTTT. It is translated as CASSHLAGVTDTQYF.

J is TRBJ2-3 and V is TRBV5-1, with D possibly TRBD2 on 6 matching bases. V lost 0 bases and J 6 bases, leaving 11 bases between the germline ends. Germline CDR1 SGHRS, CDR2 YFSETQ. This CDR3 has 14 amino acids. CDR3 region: CASSLATRSDTQYF. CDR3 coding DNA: TGCGCCAGCAGCTTGGCGACTAGAAGCGATACGCAGTATTTT.

The CDR3 sequence: CASSYSRDSDDYGYTF. CDR3 in DNA: TGTGCCAGCAGTTACTCACGTGACAGTGATGACTATGGCTACACCTTC. The J gene is TRBJ1-2, the V gene TRBV6-5; tentative D call: TRBD1 (5 bases). The CDR3 length is 16 residues. V shed 0 bases and J shed 3 bases, with 14 bases lying between them. The V gene's germline CDR1 is MNHEY and CDR2 SVGAGI.

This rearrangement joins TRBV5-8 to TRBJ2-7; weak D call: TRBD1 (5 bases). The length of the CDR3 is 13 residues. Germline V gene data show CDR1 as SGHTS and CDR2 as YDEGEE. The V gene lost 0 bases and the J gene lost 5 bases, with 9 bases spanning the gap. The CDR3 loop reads CASSLEWGDEQYF. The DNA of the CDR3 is TGTGCCAGCAGCTTGGAGTGGGGCGACGAGCAGTACTTC.

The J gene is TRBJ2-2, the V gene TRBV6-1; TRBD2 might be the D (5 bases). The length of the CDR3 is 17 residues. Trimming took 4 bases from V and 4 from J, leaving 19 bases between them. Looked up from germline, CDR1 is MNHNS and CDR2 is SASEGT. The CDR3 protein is CASSAKDGDVGTGELFF. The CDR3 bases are TGTGCCAGCAGTGCCAAGGACGGGGATGTAGGCACCGGGGAGCTGTTTTTT.

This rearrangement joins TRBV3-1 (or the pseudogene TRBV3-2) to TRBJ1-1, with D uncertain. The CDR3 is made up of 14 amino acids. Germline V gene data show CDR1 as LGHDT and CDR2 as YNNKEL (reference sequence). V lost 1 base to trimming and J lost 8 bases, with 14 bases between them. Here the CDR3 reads CASSQALGRAEAFF. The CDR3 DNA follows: TGTGCCAGCAGCCAAGCTCTGGGGAGGGCAGAAGCTTTCTTT.

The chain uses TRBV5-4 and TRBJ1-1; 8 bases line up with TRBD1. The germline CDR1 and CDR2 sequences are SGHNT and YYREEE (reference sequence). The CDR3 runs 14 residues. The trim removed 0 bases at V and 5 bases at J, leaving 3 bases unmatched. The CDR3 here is CASSLEQGGTEAFF. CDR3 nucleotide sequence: TGTGCCAGCAGCTTGGAACAGGGGGGGACTGAAGCTTTCTTT. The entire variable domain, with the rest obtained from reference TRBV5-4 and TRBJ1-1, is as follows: ETGVTQSPTHLIKTRGQQVTLRCSSQSGHNTVSWYQQALGQGPQFIFQYYREEENGRGNFPPRFSGLQFPNYSSELNVNALELDDSALYLCASSLEQGGTEAFFGQGTRLTVV.

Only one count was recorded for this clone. CDR3 region: CASTWDWSTDTQYF. In DNA, the CDR3 is TGTGCCAGTACCTGGGACTGGAGCACAGATACGCAGTATTTT. The chain joins TRBV19 to TRBJ2-3; the D gene is possibly TRBD2 (6 bases). The germline V gene encodes CDR1 LNHDA and CDR2 SQIVND (reference sequence). The CDR3 is made up of 14 amino acids. V was trimmed by 7 bases and J by 0 bases, leaving 11 bases between them.

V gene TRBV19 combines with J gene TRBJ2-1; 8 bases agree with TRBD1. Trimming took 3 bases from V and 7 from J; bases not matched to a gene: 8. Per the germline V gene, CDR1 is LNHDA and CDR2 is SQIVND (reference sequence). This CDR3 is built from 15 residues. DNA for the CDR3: TGTGCCAGTAGTATTTACCAGGGGGCAGGGAATGAGCAGTTCTTC. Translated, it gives CASSIYQGAGNEQFF.

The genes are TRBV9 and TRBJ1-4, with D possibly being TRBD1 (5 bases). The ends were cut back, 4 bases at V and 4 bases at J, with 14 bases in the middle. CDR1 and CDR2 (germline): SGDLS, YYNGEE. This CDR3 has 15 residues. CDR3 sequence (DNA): TGTGCCAGCAGCTTAGATGACAGCTTTAATGAAAAACTGTTTTTT. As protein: CASSLDDSFNEKLFF.

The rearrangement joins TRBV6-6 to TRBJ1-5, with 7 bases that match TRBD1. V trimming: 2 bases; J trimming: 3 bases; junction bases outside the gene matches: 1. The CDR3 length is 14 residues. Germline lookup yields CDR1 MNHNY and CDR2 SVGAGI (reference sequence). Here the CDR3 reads CASSYGTDNQPQHF. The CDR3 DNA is TGTGCCAGCAGTTACGGGACAGACAATCAGCCCCAGCATTTT.

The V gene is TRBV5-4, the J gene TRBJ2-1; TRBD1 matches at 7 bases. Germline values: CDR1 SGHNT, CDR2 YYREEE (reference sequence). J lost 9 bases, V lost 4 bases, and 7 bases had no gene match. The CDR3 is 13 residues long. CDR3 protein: CASSLGGEGEQFF. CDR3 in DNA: TGTGCCAGCAGCCTAGGGGGCGAAGGTGAGCAGTTCTTC.

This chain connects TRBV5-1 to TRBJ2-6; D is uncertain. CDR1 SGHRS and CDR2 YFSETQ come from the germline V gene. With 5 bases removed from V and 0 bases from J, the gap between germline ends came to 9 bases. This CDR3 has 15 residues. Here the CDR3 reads CASSSQDSGANVLTF. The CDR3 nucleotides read TGCGCCAGCAGTTCTCAGGACTCTGGGGCCAACGTCCTGACTTTC.

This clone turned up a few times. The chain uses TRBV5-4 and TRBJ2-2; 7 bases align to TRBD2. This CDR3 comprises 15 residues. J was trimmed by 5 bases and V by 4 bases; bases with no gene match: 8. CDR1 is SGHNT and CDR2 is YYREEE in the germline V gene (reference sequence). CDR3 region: CASSTAGVRTGELFF. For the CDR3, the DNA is TGTGCCAGCAGCACGGCGGGGGTTCGGACCGGGGAGCTGTTTTTT.

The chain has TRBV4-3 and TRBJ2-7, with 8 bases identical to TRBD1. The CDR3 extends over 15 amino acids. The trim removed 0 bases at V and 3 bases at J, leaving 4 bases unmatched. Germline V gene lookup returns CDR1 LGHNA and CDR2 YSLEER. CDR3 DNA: TGCGCCAGCAGCCAAGAGGGACAGGATCACTACGAGCAGTACTTC. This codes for CASSQEGQDHYEQYF.

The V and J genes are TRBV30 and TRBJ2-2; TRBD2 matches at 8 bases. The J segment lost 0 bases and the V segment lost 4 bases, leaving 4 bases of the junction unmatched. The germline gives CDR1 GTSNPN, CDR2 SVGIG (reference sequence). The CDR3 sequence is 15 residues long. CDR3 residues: CAWITGGTNTGELFF. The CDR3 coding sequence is TGTGCCTGGATTACGGGGGGGACGAACACCGGGGAGCTGTTTTTT.

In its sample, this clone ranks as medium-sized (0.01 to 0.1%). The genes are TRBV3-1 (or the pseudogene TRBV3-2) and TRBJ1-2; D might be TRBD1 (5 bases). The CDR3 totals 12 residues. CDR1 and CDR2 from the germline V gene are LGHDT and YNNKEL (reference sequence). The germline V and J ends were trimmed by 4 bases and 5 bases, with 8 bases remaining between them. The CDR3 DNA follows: TGTGCCAGCAGCCGGGGGGAATATGGCTACACCTTC. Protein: CASSRGEYGYTF.

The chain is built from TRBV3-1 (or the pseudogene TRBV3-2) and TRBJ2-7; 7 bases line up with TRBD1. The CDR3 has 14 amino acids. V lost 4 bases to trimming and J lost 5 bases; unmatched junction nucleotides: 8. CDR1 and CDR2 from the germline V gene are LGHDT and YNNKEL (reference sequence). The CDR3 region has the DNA TGTGCCAGCAGCCGGGGGACAGCCACCGACGAGCAGTACTTC. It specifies CASSRGTATDEQYF.